This TCR beta chain stems from a study of T cell responses to AZD1222 COVID-19 vaccine. Profiling relied on immunoSEQ multiplex PCR, and the TCRdb table lists in-frame clones only, not all of them. The sample lists 60,000 to 75,000 clones, more than 60% occurring once. The CDR3 runs 13 residues. V gave up 0 bases and J gave up 15 bases, with 15 bases separating them. Germline-derived CDR1 and CDR2 are LGHDT and YNNKEL (reference sequence). The receptor was isolated from an adult who received the AZD1222 COVID-19 vaccine. The chain employs TRBV3-1 (or the pseudogene TRBV3-2) and TRBJ1-3; D not certain. This specimen consisted of peripheral blood, obtained 28 days after the second AZD1222 dose. CDR3 DNA sequence: TGTGCCAGCAGCCAAGAGGAGGGCGGGAGTAGATATTTT. Its protein product is CASSQEEGGSRYF.